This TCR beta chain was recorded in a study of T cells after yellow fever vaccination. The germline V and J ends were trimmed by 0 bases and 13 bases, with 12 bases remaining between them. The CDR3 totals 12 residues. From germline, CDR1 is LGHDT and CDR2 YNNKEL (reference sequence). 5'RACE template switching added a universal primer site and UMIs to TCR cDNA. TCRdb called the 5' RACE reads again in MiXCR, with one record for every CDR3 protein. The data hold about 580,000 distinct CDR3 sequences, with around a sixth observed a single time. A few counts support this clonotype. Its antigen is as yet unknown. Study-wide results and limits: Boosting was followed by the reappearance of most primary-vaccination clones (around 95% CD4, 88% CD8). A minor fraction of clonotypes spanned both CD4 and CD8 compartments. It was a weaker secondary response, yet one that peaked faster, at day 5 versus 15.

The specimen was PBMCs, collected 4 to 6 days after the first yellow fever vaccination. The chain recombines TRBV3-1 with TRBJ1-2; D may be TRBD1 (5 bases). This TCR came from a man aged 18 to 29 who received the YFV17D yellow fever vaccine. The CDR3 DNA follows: TGTGCCAGCAGCCAAGATGGGGGGGAGGGCACCTTC. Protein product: CASSQDGGEGTF.